Listed here are 20 T cell receptor beta chains from one sample, sequenced in a study of T-cell memory formation after mild COVID-19. Via MiXCR, TCRdb re-called the 5' RACE reads, giving one row per CDR3 protein. The table lists 150,000 to 200,000 distinct CDR3 sequences, roughly 15% of them singletons, with 14% in the top ten. What was sequenced was PBMCs or a T cell subset sorted from them (not recorded which). The receptors come from an adult woman who had mild COVID-19 (a few samples of this study predate the infection). Cell type and time point are not known.

The table lists this clonotype with a few counts. This chain joins TRBV11-3 and TRBJ1-1; unclear D gene. The CDR3 runs 15 residues. CDR1 and CDR2 (germline): SGHNT, YENEEA. The V end lost 1 base, the J end lost 1 base, and 10 bases lay between the germline ends. In nucleotides, the CDR3 is TGTGCCAGCAGCTTAGCAGGATTCACGAACACTGAAGCTTTCTTT. Encoded protein: CASSLAGFTNTEAFF.

The chain combines TRBV12-3 or TRBV12-4 with TRBJ2-1; 14 bases align to TRBD2. Trimming removed 6 bases from V and 4 bases from J; junction bases left unmatched: 8. This CDR3 region has 17 residues. CDR3 residues: CASRPRLAGGRYNEQFF. Here the CDR3 DNA reads TGTGCCAGCAGACCCAGACTAGCGGGAGGGAGGTACAATGAGCAGTTCTTC.

J is TRBJ2-2 and V is TRBV2; TRBD1 is a possible D gene (6 bases). Trimming stripped 7 bases from V and 5 bases from J, with 11 bases between. Germline V gene sequence: CDR1 SNHLY, CDR2 FYNNEI. The CDR3 has 13 amino acids. DNA of the CDR3: TGTGCCAGCACTTCAGGGGTTACCGGGGAGCTGTTTTTT. Protein sequence: CASTSGVTGELFF.

The gene calls are TRBV24-1 and TRBJ2-3; TRBD1 might be the D (6 bases). CDR1 is KGHDR, CDR2 SFDVKD, per germline. The CDR3 covers 16 residues. V was cut by 7 bases and J by 3 bases, with 19 bases left in between. CDR3 in amino acids: CATSDLQGRGTDTQYF. CDR3 in DNA: TGTGCCACCAGCGACCTACAGGGCAGAGGTACAGATACGCAGTATTTT.

This clonotype has more than one count but fewer than ten. The genes are TRBV6-1 and TRBJ2-5, with 12 bases aligning to TRBD2. J gave up 1 base and V 6 bases, and 6 bases lay outside the gene matches. Per germline, CDR1 MNHNS and CDR2 SASEGT. This CDR3 contains 16 residues. CDR3 region: CASSLGLAGLQETQYF. CDR3 DNA sequence: TGTGCCAGCAGCCTCGGACTAGCGGGGCTCCAAGAGACCCAGTACTTC.

To note about this clonotype: One end of the junction fails to match germline, which may point to a read error. The rearrangement links TRBV6-6 to TRBJ2-5, with D perhaps TRBD1 (6 bases). Per the germline V gene, CDR1 is MNHNY and CDR2 is SVGAGI (reference sequence). The CDR3 runs 13 residues. The CDR3 DNA reads as TGTGCCAGTGGGGGCAGGGTACAAGAGACCAAGTACTTC. Its protein product is CASGGRVQETKYF.

V and J are TRBV7-9 and TRBJ2-1; D perhaps matches TRBD1 (5 bases). The CDR3 sequence is 11 residues long. Deletions cut 8 bases from V and 7 bases from J, with 9 bases between. Germline lookup yields CDR1 SEHNR and CDR2 FQNEAQ (reference sequence). In nucleotides, the CDR3 is TGTGCCAGCCTAGGGGTTAATGAGCAGTTCTTC. The encoded protein is CASLGVNEQFF.

This clonotype was detected a few times. The chain links TRBV20-1 to TRBJ1-1, with D perhaps TRBD1 (6 bases). Germline values: CDR1 DFQATT, CDR2 SNEGSKA (reference sequence). The CDR3 consists of 14 residues. Trimming removed 0 bases from V and 3 bases from J, with 11 bases in between. CDR3 residues: CSARDGGRDTEAFF. The CDR3 DNA sequence: TGCAGTGCTAGAGATGGGGGCCGCGACACTGAAGCTTTCTTT.

Many counts were recorded for this clonotype. V usage is TRBV7-2 and J usage is TRBJ2-3, with 7 bases that match TRBD1. The CDR3 runs to 15 residues. Germline trimming cut 3 bases from V and 0 bases from J; bases unmatched to any gene: 3. CDR1 SGHTA and CDR2 FQGNSA come from the germline V gene. The CDR3 DNA sequence: TGTGCCAGCAGCTTCACAGGGGTTAGCACAGATACGCAGTATTTT. Translation: CASSFTGVSTDTQYF.

The chain uses TRBV6-2 or TRBV6-3 and TRBJ1-1; a possible D gene is TRBD1 (5 bases). Germline V gives CDR1 MNHEY, CDR2 SVGEGT. V dropped 5 bases and J dropped 7 bases, with 8 bases sitting between them. CDR3 size: 11 residues. CDR3 sequence (DNA): TGTGCCAGCAGTGTAGGGGTTGAAGCTTTCTTT. Protein sequence: CASSVGVEAFF.

By share, this clonotype counts as medium-sized. The gene calls are TRBV7-9 and TRBJ2-3; the D is unclear. Germline V gives CDR1 SEHNR, CDR2 FQNEAQ (reference sequence). The CDR3 runs 15 residues. V lost 0 bases and J 5 bases, leaving 12 bases between the germline ends. CDR3 loop: CASSLASAFGDTQYF. The CDR3 DNA follows: TGTGCCAGCAGCTTAGCGAGCGCTTTTGGAGATACGCAGTATTTT.

CDR3: CASSPNTGRPGELFF. The CDR3 DNA sequence: TGTGCCAGCTCACCGAACACCGGTCGACCCGGGGAGCTGTTTTTT. The rearrangement links TRBV18 to TRBJ2-2; D is unclear. This CDR3 is built from 15 residues. Germline assignment: CDR1 KGHSH and CDR2 LQKENI. V lost 3 bases and J 6 bases, leaving 14 bases between the germline ends.

This clonotype was counted ten times or more. CDR3 loop: CSARVGWNEQFF. The DNA of the CDR3 is TGCAGTGCTAGAGTGGGGTGGAATGAGCAGTTCTTC. This sequence joins TRBV20-1 and TRBJ2-1, with unresolved D. This CDR3 region has 12 residues. V dropped 1 base and J dropped 7 bases, with 8 bases sitting between them. Per the germline V gene, CDR1 is DFQATT and CDR2 is SNEGSKA (reference sequence).

The sample holds a few counts of this clonotype. The V call is TRBV5-1, the J call TRBJ2-1, with TRBD2 matching 9 bases. From germline, CDR1 is SGHRS and CDR2 YFSETQ. The CDR3 is made up of 14 amino acids. V lost 6 bases, J lost 4 bases, and 5 bases stayed unmatched. CDR3 DNA sequence: TGCGCCAGCACTCTAGCGGGGCGGTACAATGAGCAGTTCTTC. It translates to CASTLAGRYNEQFF.

The V call is TRBV9, the J call TRBJ2-7; 9 bases align to TRBD2. The germline V gene encodes CDR1 SGDLS and CDR2 YYNGEE. The CDR3 has 15 residues. The V and J ends lost 4 bases and 5 bases, in that order; junction bases with no gene match: 10. The CDR3 loop reads CASSLSGSVDHEQYF. DNA for the CDR3: TGTGCCAGCAGCCTTAGCGGGAGCGTTGACCACGAGCAGTACTTC.

The V gene is TRBV10-3, the J gene TRBJ2-7; D is possibly TRBD1 or TRBD2 (5 bases each). Germline V gene lookup returns CDR1 ENHRY and CDR2 SYGVKD. Trimming left V 0 bases short and J 0 bases short, with 9 bases between. The CDR3 covers 15 residues. The CDR3 protein is CAISESEGLSYEQYF. CDR3 sequence (DNA): TGTGCCATCAGTGAGTCTGAGGGGCTCTCCTACGAGCAGTACTTC.

This clonotype was counted only a few times. The chain links TRBV7-9 to TRBJ1-5; possibly TRBD1 for D (5 bases). This CDR3 has 16 amino acids. With 0 bases removed from V and 0 bases from J, the gap between germline ends came to 9 bases. The germline gives CDR1 SEHNR, CDR2 FQNEAQ (reference sequence). CDR3 bases: TGTGCCAGCAGCTTAGCGGGGCAGGGTAGCAATCAGCCCCAGCATTTT. The encoded protein is CASSLAGQGSNQPQHF.

This chain connects TRBV15 to TRBJ1-6; 7 bases line up with TRBD1. J gave up 0 bases and V 4 bases, and 0 bases lay outside the gene matches. This CDR3 region has 15 residues. Germline loops: CDR1 LNHNV, CDR2 YYDKDF (reference sequence). Here the CDR3 reads CATSTGGSYNSPLHF. CDR3 bases: TGTGCCACCAGCACAGGGGGCTCCTATAATTCACCCCTCCACTTT. Full variable domain (rest looked up from reference TRBV15 and TRBJ1-6): DAMVIQNPRYQVTQFGKPVTLSCSQTLNHNVMYWYQQKSSQAPKLLFHYYDKDFNNEADTPDNFQSRRPNTSFCFLDIRSPGLGDTAMYLCATSTGGSYNSPLHFGNGTRLTVT.

This clonotype was seen only a few times. The chain links TRBV5-1 to TRBJ2-3; TRBD2 matches 12 bases. This CDR3 is 15 amino acids long. CDR1 SGHRS and CDR2 YFSETQ come from the germline V gene. After removal of 3 bases from V and 4 bases from J, the junction contained 3 bases not matched to a gene. The CDR3 sequence is CASSSSGRAPDTQYF. CDR3 DNA: TGCGCCAGCAGCTCTAGCGGGAGGGCTCCAGATACGCAGTATTTT.

This clonotype was detected ten times or more. CDR3 nucleotides: TGTGCCAGCAGCGCCGGGCAGACTCTCACAGATACGCAGTATTTT. This codes for CASSAGQTLTDTQYF. The V call is TRBV7-2, the J call TRBJ2-3, with no clear D. CDR3 length: 15 amino acids. The germline V and J ends were trimmed by 5 bases and 2 bases, with 14 bases remaining between them. CDR1 and CDR2 from the germline V gene are SGHTA and FQGNSA.